Below are 13 T cell receptor beta chains sequenced from a single sample in a study of identifying expanded T cells in peripheral blood. TCRdb keeps only in-frame clones here, not all; method: immunoSEQ multiplex PCR. The sample yields around 47,000 clones, 82% seen once. Source material: blood. These receptors all come from a person between 18 and 75 years old in good health.

The J gene is TRBJ1-2, the V gene TRBV19; possible D gene TRBD1, 5 bases. The CDR3 loop spans 14 amino acids. V was clipped by 7 bases and J by 7 bases, with 19 bases between them. Germline V gives CDR1 LNHDA, CDR2 SQIVND (reference sequence). In nucleotides, the CDR3 is TGTGCCAGTACCTACGTTGGGGCGCAGTCTGGCTACACCTTC. As protein: CASTYVGAQSGYTF.

V is TRBV6-1 and J is TRBJ1-2; D perhaps matches TRBD1 (5 bases). Per germline, CDR1 MNHNS and CDR2 SASEGT. V lost 1 base and J lost 8, with 14 bases in between. This CDR3 contains 14 residues. The CDR3 DNA reads as TGTGCCAGCAGTGAAGAGTCTTGGGGGACGGGCTACACCTTC. Its protein is CASSEESWGTGYTF.

This clone was recorded a few times. V is TRBV7-6 and J is TRBJ1-5; no definite D call. Trimming pared 2 bases from V and 5 bases from J, leaving 7 bases between. Germline CDR1 and CDR2: SGHVS and FNYEAQ. This CDR3 contains 13 residues. CDR3 nucleotides: TGTGCCAGCAGCTTATTTTTCGATCAGCCCCAGCATTTT. Protein sequence: CASSLFFDQPQHF.

This clone was seen only once. This chain uses TRBV11-2 with TRBJ2-7; 10 nucleotides agree with TRBD1. With 5 bases clipped from V and 6 bases from J, the junction kept 4 bases outside the gene matches. The CDR3 contains 13 residues. Germline CDR1 and CDR2: SGHAT and FQNNGV. In DNA form, the CDR3 reads TGTGCCAGCAGCAGGGACAGGGGAGGCGAGCAGTACGTC. Its protein is CASSRDRGGEQYV.

V gene TRBV7-2 combines with J gene TRBJ2-7; D gene unclear. Trimming removed 5 bases from V and 6 bases from J, with 11 bases in between. The CDR3 sequence is 12 residues long. Per germline, CDR1 SGHTA and CDR2 FQGNSA. The CDR3 DNA is TGTGCCAGCAGCGAATTGAGGTTCGAGCAGTACTTC. Its translation is CASSELRFEQYF.

This chain connects TRBV5-4 to TRBJ2-2; 7 bases are a match to TRBD2. Germline trimming cut 3 bases from V and 0 bases from J; bases unmatched to any gene: 2. The CDR3 has 15 amino acids. Germline CDR1 SGHNT, CDR2 YYREEE (reference sequence). CDR3 protein: CASSSGLANTGELFF. The CDR3 DNA reads TGTGCCAGCAGCTCCGGACTAGCGAACACCGGGGAGCTGTTTTTT.

The V call is TRBV9, the J call TRBJ2-2; no firm D call. Germline CDR1 reads SGDLS; CDR2 reads YYNGEE. There are 15 residues in the CDR3. V lost 2 bases and J 7 bases, leaving 15 bases between the germline ends. The CDR3 reads CASSVDPRRFGELFF. CDR3 coding DNA: TGTGCCAGCAGCGTCGACCCCAGACGGTTCGGGGAGCTGTTTTTT.

J is TRBJ1-1 and V is TRBV29-1; TRBD1 matches at 9 bases. From germline, CDR1 is SQVTM and CDR2 ANQGSEA. The V segment lost 6 bases and the J segment 6 bases; nucleotides outside the gene matches: 5. The CDR3 has 12 residues. CDR3: CSVTGGRSEAFF. The CDR3 coding sequence is TGCAGCGTCACAGGGGGCAGGTCTGAAGCTTTCTTT.

Within the sample, this clone is medium-sized. J is TRBJ1-2 and V is TRBV9; 7 bases map to TRBD1. The CDR3 loop spans 15 amino acids. V lost 4 bases to trimming and J lost 0 bases; unmatched junction nucleotides: 6. Per germline, CDR1 SGDLS and CDR2 YYNGEE. CDR3 DNA sequence: TGTGCCAGCAGCAAAGAACAGGGGTCTAACTATGGCTACACCTTC. This gives the protein CASSKEQGSNYGYTF.

This clone came up once. The gene calls are TRBV2 and TRBJ2-5; D uncertain. Per the germline V gene, CDR1 is SNHLY and CDR2 is FYNNEI. The CDR3 extends over 10 amino acids. Trimming removed 10 bases from V and 4 bases from J, with 7 bases in between. The CDR3 nucleotides are TGTGCCACTTCACGAGAGACCCAGTACTTC. Translating gives CATSRETQYF. The full variable domain, rest sourced from reference TRBV2 and TRBJ2-5, is EPEVTQTPSHQVTQMGQEVILRCVPISNHLYFYWYRQILGQKVEFLVSFYNNEISEKSEIFDDQFSVERPDGSNFTLKIRSTKLEDSAMYFCATSRETQYFGPGTRLLVL.

The genes are TRBV29-1 and TRBJ1-3, with unresolved D. Looked up from germline, CDR1 is SQVTM and CDR2 is ANQGSEA. The CDR3 runs 16 residues. The V gene lost 3 bases and the J gene lost 0 bases, with 15 bases spanning the gap. The CDR3 nucleotides are TGCAGCGTTGAGCCCCTTACAGCCTTCTCTGGAAACACCATATATTTT. This sequence encodes CSVEPLTAFSGNTIYF.

In regard to this clone: The same CDR3 is also encoded by other DNA sequences in this sample. The chain couples TRBV5-4 to TRBJ1-2; D is possibly TRBD1 (5 bases). This CDR3 spans 14 amino acids. The germline V and J ends were trimmed by 4 bases and 4 bases, with 14 bases remaining between them. CDR1 SGHNT and CDR2 YYREEE come from the germline V gene (reference sequence). Written as DNA, the CDR3 is TGTGCCAGCAGCCCGGGTCGGGGGGGCTATGGCTACACCTTC. Its translation is CASSPGRGGYGYTF.

This clone was seen only a few times. The chain's CDR3 is CARIHQGRGLGGYTF. Written as DNA, the CDR3 is TGTGCCAGAATCCACCAAGGCCGCGGATTAGGAGGCTACACCTTC. This chain joins TRBV5-3 and TRBJ1-2; D gene ambiguous. TRBV5-3 is identified as an open reading frame with a role that is uncertain. Trimming took off 6 bases at V and 8 bases at J, with 23 bases between the two ends. The CDR3 has 15 residues.